These 7 T cell receptor beta chains were all obtained from the same sample, sequenced in a study of blood T cell repertoires in COVID-19. The data were produced by immunoSEQ multiplex PCR, yet TCRdb's version contains in-frame clones alone and is incomplete. The data hold just over 350,000 clones, with about 90% observed a single time. Sequencing was carried out using PBMCs or T cells enriched from blood (not recorded which). The receptors were gathered from a woman aged 25-40 years who had recovered from COVID-19.

The chain joins TRBV10-1 to TRBJ1-4, with D hard to call. CDR3 length: 17 residues. V was pared by 11 bases and J by 0 bases, with 22 bases between. CDR1 is WNHNN and CDR2 is SYGVQD in the germline V gene (reference sequence). The CDR3 coding sequence is TGCGCCCAAAATCCCAGGCGCCTATTACCAACTAATGAAAAACTGTTTTTT. This translates into CAQNPRRLLPTNEKLFF.

The chain has TRBV5-1 and TRBJ1-3; no definite D call. The germline V gene has CDR1 SGHRS and CDR2 YFSETQ. V was cut by 2 bases and J by 0 bases, with 15 bases left in between. CDR3 size: 17 residues. This CDR3 is CASSLLGPVDSGNTIYF. CDR3 sequence (DNA): TGCGCCAGCAGCTTACTTGGTCCCGTTGACTCTGGAAACACCATATATTTT.

The V gene is TRBV30, the J gene TRBJ1-1; TRBD1 matches at 8 bases. The J segment lost 6 bases and the V segment lost 2 bases, leaving 5 bases of the junction unmatched. CDR3 size: 13 residues. Germline V gene sequence: CDR1 GTSNPN, CDR2 SVGIG (reference sequence). The CDR3 DNA is TGTGCCTGGAGTTGGACAGGGAAGGCTGAAGCTTTCTTT. Residues: CAWSWTGKAEAFF.

The CDR3 DNA sequence: TGTGCCAGCAGCCTATCCGGGTCCTACGAGCAGTACTTC. Residues: CASSLSGSYEQYF. V and J are TRBV27 and TRBJ2-7; D gene unclear. CDR1 is MNHEY, CDR2 SMNVEV, per germline (reference sequence). This CDR3 comprises 13 residues. The V end lost 6 bases, the J end lost 1 base, and 10 bases lay between the germline ends.

The CDR3 is CASSPPSIGQEPGTDTQYF. For the CDR3, the DNA is TGTGCCAGCTCACCCCCGTCGATAGGACAGGAACCCGGCACAGATACGCAGTATTTT. This chain connects TRBV18 to TRBJ2-3; TRBD1 aligns across 7 bases. Germline CDR1 and CDR2: KGHSH and LQKENI. The J segment lost 1 base and the V segment lost 3 bases, leaving 16 bases of the junction unmatched. The CDR3 covers 19 residues.

The genes are TRBV7-9 and TRBJ1-6; possible D gene TRBD1, 5 bases. This CDR3 has 12 amino acids. The germline CDR1 and CDR2 sequences are SEHNR and FQNEAQ (reference sequence). V gave up 7 bases and J gave up 7 bases, with 8 bases separating them. CDR3 in amino acids: CASKRGNSPLHF. The CDR3, as DNA: TGTGCCAGCAAACGGGGGAATTCACCCCTCCACTTT.

This clone came up once. This chain connects TRBV7-8 to TRBJ1-2; D call uncertain. Germline values: CDR1 SGHVS, CDR2 FQNEAQ. CDR3 length equals 17 residues. Trimming cost V 5 bases and J 3 bases, with 22 bases left between them. The CDR3 DNA follows: TGTGCCAGCAGCCTCCCGGTGGGCACAGCGGGGTACTATGGCTACACCTTC. Amino acids: CASSLPVGTAGYYGYTF.